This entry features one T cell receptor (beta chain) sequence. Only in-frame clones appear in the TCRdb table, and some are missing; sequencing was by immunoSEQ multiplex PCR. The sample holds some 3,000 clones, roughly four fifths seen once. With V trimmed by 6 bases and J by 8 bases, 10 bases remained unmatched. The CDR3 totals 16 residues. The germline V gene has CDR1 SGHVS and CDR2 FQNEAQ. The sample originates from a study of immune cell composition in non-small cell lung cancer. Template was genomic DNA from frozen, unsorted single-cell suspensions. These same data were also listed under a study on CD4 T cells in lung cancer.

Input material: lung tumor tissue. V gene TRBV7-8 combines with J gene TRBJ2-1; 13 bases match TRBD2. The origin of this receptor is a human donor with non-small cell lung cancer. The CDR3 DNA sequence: TGTGCCAGCAGGCCCCGGACTAGCGGGAGAGGATATGAGCAGTTCTTC. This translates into CASRPRTSGRGYEQFF.